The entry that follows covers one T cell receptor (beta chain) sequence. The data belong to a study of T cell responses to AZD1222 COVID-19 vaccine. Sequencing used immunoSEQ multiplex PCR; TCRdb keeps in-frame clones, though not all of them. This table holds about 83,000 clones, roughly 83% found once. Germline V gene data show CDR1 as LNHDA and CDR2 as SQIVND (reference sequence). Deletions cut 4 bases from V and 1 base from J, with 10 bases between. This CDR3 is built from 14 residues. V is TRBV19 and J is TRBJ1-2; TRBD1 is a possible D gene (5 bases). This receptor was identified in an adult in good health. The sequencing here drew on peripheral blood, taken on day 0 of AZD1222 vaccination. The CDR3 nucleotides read TGTGCCAGTAGTACGGACATACTTAACTATGGCTACACCTTC. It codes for CASSTDILNYGYTF. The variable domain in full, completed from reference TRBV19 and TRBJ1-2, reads DGGITQSPKYLFRKEGQNVTLSCEQNLNHDAMYWYRQDPGQGLRLIYYSQIVNDFQKGDIAEGYSVSREKKESFPLTVTSAQKNPTAFYLCASSTDILNYGYTFGSGTRLTVV.